This T cell receptor beta chain was identified in a study of CD8 T cells in ankylosing spondylitis. In its sample, this clonotype was seen many times. Antigen unknown. This CDR3 has 14 amino acids. Germline V gene data show CDR1 as DFQATT and CDR2 as SNEGSKA (reference sequence). Trimming cost V 4 bases and J 4 bases; bases outside gene matches: 4. Points from the study as a whole: In reactive arthritis synovial fluid and blood, some motif variants had been reported before. Reportedly, significant enrichment of disease-linked clones occurred in matched ankylosing spondylitis synovial fluid. As for the disease-linked clones, they showed a CD8+ phenotype and occurred at relatively low frequencies in peripheral blood.

Generation of TCR beta libraries employed quantitative 5'-RACE incorporating molecular barcodes. A single record per CDR3 protein comes from TCRdb applying MiXCR to the 5' RACE reads. This table holds under 250,000 distinct CDR3 sequences, more than 25% found once. The source material was blood, either unsorted or a sorted T cell fraction (not recorded which). This chain uses TRBV20-1 with TRBJ1-6, with 7 nucleotides matching TRBD1. This sequence originates from a male donor with ankylosing spondylitis or in good health (not recorded which). CDR3 nucleotide sequence: TGCAGTGCTATCATGACAGGGTATAATTCACCCCTCCACTTT. It is translated as CSAIMTGYNSPLHF.